The sample holds a few counts of the clone carrying this T cell receptor beta chain. The source of the sample is a study of early T cells in non-severe SARS-CoV-2 infection. TCRdb reanalysed the 5' RACE reads using MiXCR and keeps one entry per CDR3 protein. Among tens of thousands of distinct CDR3 sequences listed, about 12% were seen once. From germline, CDR1 is SGHAT and CDR2 FQNNGV. CDR3 size: 16 residues. The V and J ends lost 5 bases and 7 bases, in that order; junction bases with no gene match: 13. V is TRBV11-2 and J is TRBJ2-1, with 8 bases matching TRBD2. The sequence came from an adult who was a healthcare worker with PCR-confirmed SARS-CoV-2 infection or an uninfected control (not recorded which). Sequenced here: whole blood, sampled at baseline. The DNA of the CDR3 is TGTGCCAGCAGCCGACTCGTAGCGGGAATGGGGAATGAGCAGTTCTTC. It translates to CASSRLVAGMGNEQFF.